Listed here are 25 T cell receptor beta chains from one sample, sequenced in a study of blood T cell repertoires in COVID-19 (dated by TCRdb to between 2020 and 2021). Libraries were constructed by the immunoSEQ multiplex PCR assay. This immuneACCESS table, as held by TCRdb, lists in-frame sequences with V and J called but not all clones. Of the missing ones, under half trace to an unresolved V gene in checked studies; the others have no known cause. Across this sample there are roughly 150,000 clones, with around 88% seen only once. Roughly 19% of the sample is in the top ten clones. Sequencing was performed on peripheral blood. The receptors derive from an older woman who had recovered from COVID-19.

This chain connects TRBV27 to TRBJ1-2; D possibly corresponds to TRBD1 (6 bases). V was shortened by 6 bases and J by 4 bases, with 12 bases between the two germline ends. The CDR3 is 13 residues long. The germline CDR1 and CDR2 sequences are MNHEY and SMNVEV (reference sequence). The CDR3 nucleotides read TGTGCCAGCAGCCCCAGGGGTACCTATGGCTACACCTTC. It yields the protein CASSPRGTYGYTF.

V usage is TRBV5-4 and J usage is TRBJ1-1; 7 bases align to TRBD1. J lost 0 bases, V lost 4 bases, and 9 bases had no gene match. Germline V gives CDR1 SGHNT, CDR2 YYREEE (reference sequence). This CDR3 comprises 16 residues. CDR3 bases: TGTGCCAGCAGCCTTGACGCCAGGGGGATGAACACTGAAGCTTTCTTT. This sequence encodes CASSLDARGMNTEAFF. Full variable domain (outside the CDR3, taken from reference TRBV5-4 and TRBJ1-1): ETGVTQSPTHLIKTRGQQVTLRCSSQSGHNTVSWYQQALGQGPQFIFQYYREEENGRGNFPPRFSGLQFPNYSSELNVNALELDDSALYLCASSLDARGMNTEAFFGQGTRLTVV.

The CDR3 here is CASSTSGRARGEQFF. As DNA, the CDR3 is TGTGCCAGCAGCACTAGCGGGAGGGCCCGCGGTGAGCAGTTCTTC. V gene TRBV13 combines with J gene TRBJ2-1; 13 bases agree with TRBD2. Per the germline V gene, CDR1 is PRHDT and CDR2 is FYEKMQ (reference sequence). This CDR3 spans 15 amino acids. V shed 5 bases, J shed 9 bases, and the junction held 7 bases outside the gene matches.

This rearrangement joins TRBV7-2 to TRBJ1-6; 7 bases agree with TRBD1. CDR3 length: 16 amino acids. V lost 0 bases, J lost 6 bases, and 5 bases stayed unmatched. Germline V CDR1 and CDR2: SGHTA, FQGNSA. CDR3 amino acids: CASSLAPGTVNSPLHF. CDR3 bases: TGTGCCAGCAGCTTAGCCCCCGGGACAGTTAATTCACCCCTCCACTTT.

The rearrangement links TRBV18 to TRBJ1-1; possible D gene TRBD1, 5 bases. Germline lookup yields CDR1 KGHSH and CDR2 LQKENI. Trimming shortened V by 5 bases and J by 2 bases, and 9 bases separated the two germline ends. There are 13 residues in the CDR3. This chain's CDR3 is CASSSDRNTEAFF. As DNA, the CDR3 is TGTGCCAGCTCATCAGACAGAAACACTGAAGCTTTCTTT.

This clone was detected many times. The gene calls are TRBV3-1 (or the pseudogene TRBV3-2) and TRBJ2-5; TRBD2 matches at 15 bases. The CDR3 has 17 residues. The junction had 9 bases not matched to a gene; V was cut back by 4 bases and J by 6 bases. Germline assignment: CDR1 LGHDT and CDR2 YNNKEL (reference sequence). Here the CDR3 reads CASSRGLAGGGIKTQYF. The CDR3 DNA sequence: TGTGCCAGCAGCCGCGGACTAGCGGGAGGGGGGATTAAGACCCAGTACTTC.

The rearrangement uses TRBV12-3 or TRBV12-4 and TRBJ1-5; D remains ambiguous. This CDR3 is 12 amino acids long. Trimming removed 0 bases from V and 11 bases from J, with 8 bases in between. In DNA, the CDR3 is TGTGCCAGCAGTTTAGCCACCAGGACCCAGCATTTT. The encoded protein is CASSLATRTQHF.

The chain carries TRBV7-9 and TRBJ1-5, with D tentatively TRBD1 (5 bases). Trimming left V 6 bases short and J 7 bases short, with 16 bases between. In germline, CDR1 is SEHNR, CDR2 FQNEAQ (reference sequence). The CDR3 runs to 14 residues. CDR3 sequence: CASRGQGSGQPQHF. For the CDR3, the DNA is TGTGCCAGCAGGGGGCAGGGTTCAGGACAGCCCCAGCATTTT.

The chain carries TRBV9 and TRBJ2-5, with a weak D call TRBD1 (5 bases). V was cut by 0 bases and J by 4 bases, with 13 bases left in between. Germline assignment: CDR1 SGDLS and CDR2 YYNGEE. The CDR3 consists of 15 residues. CDR3: CASSVAPAGRETQYF. The CDR3 DNA reads TGTGCCAGCAGCGTAGCCCCAGCAGGGCGAGAGACCCAGTACTTC. Looking up the rest from reference TRBV9 and TRBJ2-5 gives the full variable domain: DSGVTQTPKHLITATGQRVTLRCSPRSGDLSVYWYQQSLDQGLQFLIQYYNGEERAKGNILERFSAQQFPDLHSELNLSSLELGDSALYFCASSVAPAGRETQYFGPGTRLLVL.

This clone has only one observation. The V call is TRBV7-2, the J call TRBJ2-3; the match to TRBD2 covers 7 bases. The CDR3 has 14 residues. Germline loops: CDR1 SGHTA, CDR2 FQGNSA. The V and J ends lost 7 bases and 2 bases, in that order; junction bases with no gene match: 6. The DNA of the CDR3 is TGTGCCAGCACCCCGACTAGCACCACAGATACGCAGTATTTT. Translation: CASTPTSTTDTQYF.

This chain connects TRBV18 to TRBJ2-1; TRBD1 matches at 11 bases. The CDR3 runs 15 residues. In germline, CDR1 is KGHSH, CDR2 LQKENI. V gave up 8 bases and J gave up 5 bases; unmatched junction bases: 8. CDR3 loop: CASLYPGQGDNEQFF. The CDR3 DNA reads TGTGCCAGCCTCTACCCGGGACAGGGGGACAATGAGCAGTTCTTC.

This chain links TRBV15 with TRBJ2-1; TRBD1 aligns across 8 bases. This CDR3 is 14 amino acids long. Germline trimming cut 1 base from V and 8 bases from J; bases unmatched to any gene: 4. The germline CDR1 and CDR2 sequences are LNHNV and YYDKDF (reference sequence). The CDR3 loop reads CATSRAGQGYEQFF. CDR3 DNA sequence: TGTGCCACCAGCAGAGCCGGACAGGGTTATGAGCAGTTCTTC.

CDR3 sequence: CASRQGVGGYTF. The DNA for the CDR3 is TGTGCCAGCAGACAGGGGGTCGGCGGCTACACCTTC. V gene TRBV6-5 combines with J gene TRBJ1-2, with 8 bases that match TRBD1. In germline, CDR1 is MNHEY, CDR2 SVGAGI. The length of the CDR3 is 12 residues. The V and J ends lost 6 bases and 8 bases, in that order; junction bases with no gene match: 5.

This clone showed up just a few times. This chain links TRBV19 with TRBJ2-7; 9 bases line up with TRBD2. The CDR3 runs to 14 residues. V lost 5 bases, J lost 3 bases, and 5 bases stayed unmatched. The germline CDR1 and CDR2 sequences are LNHDA and SQIVND (reference sequence). CDR3 residues: CASSSRLAVYEQYF. The CDR3 DNA sequence: TGTGCCAGTAGTTCCCGACTAGCGGTCTACGAGCAGTACTTC.

This chain connects TRBV3-1 (or the pseudogene TRBV3-2) to TRBJ1-1; perhaps TRBD1 as D (5 bases). The V and J ends lost 4 bases and 5 bases respectively, with 14 bases between them. Looked up from germline, CDR1 is LGHDT and CDR2 is YNNKEL (reference sequence). This CDR3 comprises 14 residues. CDR3 loop: CASSLLSGGTEAFF. Written as DNA, the CDR3 is TGTGCCAGCAGCCTCTTGTCTGGGGGGACTGAAGCTTTCTTT.

The chain is built from TRBV7-3 and TRBJ2-3, with TRBD1 as a possible D gene (5 bases). Trimming pared 8 bases from V and 2 bases from J, leaving 14 bases between. The V gene's germline CDR1 is SGHTA and CDR2 FQGTGA. This CDR3 comprises 14 residues. CDR3 sequence reads: CASCHGGATDTQYF. As DNA, the CDR3 is TGTGCCAGCTGCCATGGTGGGGCCACAGATACGCAGTATTTT.

The V call is TRBV7-2, the J call TRBJ1-4; D is unclear. The germline V and J ends were trimmed by 0 bases and 8 bases, with 10 bases remaining between them. Germline V gene data show CDR1 as SGHTA and CDR2 as FQGNSA. The CDR3 length is 14 residues. DNA for the CDR3: TGTGCCAGCAGCTTAGCGCGGAGGGCCGAAAAACTGTTTTTT. Amino acids: CASSLARRAEKLFF.

V and J are TRBV7-3 and TRBJ2-2, with D possibly matching TRBD2 (5 bases). Trimming cost V 3 bases and J 7 bases, with 9 bases left between them. The CDR3 contains 13 residues. Germline values: CDR1 SGHTA, CDR2 FQGTGA. The CDR3 bases are TGTGCCAGCAGCTTCCAGAGGGACGGGGAGCTGTTTTTT. This codes for CASSFQRDGELFF.

The chain couples TRBV11-2 to TRBJ2-5; 13 bases align to TRBD2. V shed 5 bases, J shed 2 bases, and the junction held 8 bases outside the gene matches. The CDR3 loop spans 17 amino acids. Germline V gene sequence: CDR1 SGHAT, CDR2 FQNNGV. The CDR3 DNA reads as TGTGCCAGCAGCCCTCGGACTAGCGGGGGAAGACAAGAGACCCAGTACTTC. Residues: CASSPRTSGGRQETQYF.

The chain carries TRBV27 and TRBJ2-2, with D perhaps TRBD2 (5 bases). The germline gives CDR1 MNHEY, CDR2 SMNVEV (reference sequence). V lost 9 bases to trimming and J lost 8 bases, with 22 bases between them. The CDR3 length is 15 residues. The CDR3 DNA follows: TGTGCCAGTCGGCGGGCGGGCGCTTTCGAGGGGGAGCTGTTTTTT. Translation: CASRRAGAFEGELFF.

The chain joins TRBV10-3 to TRBJ1-2; D perhaps matches TRBD1 (5 bases). The length of the CDR3 is 14 residues. V lost 6 bases and J lost 6, with 17 bases in between. Germline values: CDR1 ENHRY, CDR2 SYGVKD. The CDR3 protein is CAISGGDLRNGYTF. DNA of the CDR3: TGTGCCATCAGCGGGGGAGACCTACGGAATGGCTACACCTTC.

V gene TRBV28 combines with J gene TRBJ1-2; D ambiguous. V was pared by 1 base and J by 5 bases, with 11 bases between. The CDR3 covers 14 residues. Per germline, CDR1 MDHEN and CDR2 SYDVKM. The CDR3 DNA reads TGTGCCAGCAGTTTATTGAGCAGGAGGTATGGCTACACCTTC. Translated, it gives CASSLLSRRYGYTF.

The chain uses TRBV21-1 and TRBJ2-1; the D call of TRBD2 is as the table states it, not checked on the DNA. TRBV21-1 is described as a pseudogene. The length of the CDR3 is 15 residues. CDR3 loop: CASSPPWRGHNEQFF. The CDR3 DNA is TGTGCCAGCAGCCCCCCTTGGAGGGGACACAATGAGCAGTTCTTC.

The rearrangement links TRBV9 to TRBJ1-6; the match to TRBD1 covers 9 bases. V shed 4 bases and J 8 bases; nucleotides not matched to a gene: 4. From germline, CDR1 is SGDLS and CDR2 YYNGEE. The CDR3 consists of 14 residues. CDR3 sequence reads: CASSLRTGDSPLHF. CDR3 bases: TGTGCCAGCAGCCTCCGGACAGGGGATTCACCCCTCCACTTT.

The chain carries TRBV30 and TRBJ2-7, with 7 bases aligning to TRBD1. CDR1 and CDR2 (germline): GTSNPN, SVGIG (reference sequence). V was clipped by 4 bases and J by 4 bases; unmatched bases: 7. The CDR3 totals 13 residues. CDR3 protein: CAWTQGVGYEQYF. In DNA, the CDR3 is TGTGCCTGGACCCAGGGGGTTGGGTACGAGCAGTACTTC.